This TCR beta chain emerged from a study of blood T cells in healthy people across ages. With regard to this clonotype: Its antigen is as yet unknown. At one end the junction does not follow the germline gene, possibly because of a read error.

Sample-barcoded 5' priming and a J-beta primer mix drove a second PCR of about 7 to 12 cycles. Researchers report that a template-switch adaptor with 12 random nucleotides tagged each cDNA molecule. Via MiXCR, TCRdb re-called the 5' RACE reads, giving one row per CDR3 protein. The data show 650,000 to 950,000 distinct CDR3 sequences, around 42% seen once. Overall study results and limits: Fewer expanded clones and more diversity marked long-lived versus aged donors.

This receptor was taken from a man in his 60s in good health. The sample comprised blood.

CDR3 loop: CASSSLGTTPTDAQYF. CDR3 DNA sequence: TGTGCCAGCAGCTCCCTTGGGACTACCCCCACAGATGCGCAGTATTTT. The chain employs TRBV7-2 and TRBJ2-3; TRBD2 matches at 7 bases. The CDR3 consists of 16 residues. Germline V gene sequence: CDR1 SGHTA, CDR2 FQGNSA.